This T cell receptor beta chain was documented in a study of identical twins. Template switching added a universal primer binding site, and final cDNA carried unique molecular identifiers. TCRdb re-called the 5' RACE reads with MiXCR, one entry per CDR3 protein. The table shows roughly 690,000 distinct CDR3 sequences, with 21% occurring only once. Comments on this clonotype: Its matching antigen is unknown.

Study-wide results and caveats: Twin pairs had excess sharing that was weaker in beta out-of-frame sequences.

Trimming removed 4 bases from V and 7 bases from J; junction bases left unmatched: 8. The CDR3 sequence is 15 residues long. These sequences were also reported in another study, on T cells expressing NK-cell markers. That work contributes: The study sequenced eight donors, seven HCMV-seropositive and one seronegative.

Material for sequencing was PBMCs. The chain links TRBV12-3 or TRBV12-4 to TRBJ2-7, with 12 bases fitting TRBD2. This TCR came from a young woman in good health. The CDR3 DNA is TGTGCCAGCAGTTCCCGCCCTAGCGGGAGGGGTGAGCAGTACTTC. Translating it yields CASSSRPSGRGEQYF.